The 24 T cell receptor beta chains presented below share a single source sample, sequenced in a study of siplizumab effects on memory and regulatory T cells. The repertoire was sequenced with immunoSEQ multiplex PCR; TCRdb's copy has only in-frame clones and lacks some. Counted here are 95,000 to 100,000 clones, 80% to 95% occurring once; the ten biggest clones make up around 12%. The sequencing sample was made of non-Treg CD4+ T cells sorted from blood. The receptors were sampled from a human donor in good health.

The chain recombines TRBV30 with TRBJ2-7, with TRBD2 matching over 9 bases. This CDR3 has 15 residues. V trimming: 1 base; J trimming: 1 base; junction bases outside the gene matches: 5. Per germline, CDR1 GTSNPN and CDR2 SVGIG (reference sequence). CDR3 protein: CAWSEGLAGSYEQYF. Here the CDR3 DNA reads TGTGCCTGGAGTGAGGGGCTAGCGGGATCCTACGAGCAGTACTTC. Together with reference TRBV30 and TRBJ2-7, the CDR3 gives the full variable domain: SQTIHQWPATLVQPVGSPLSLECTVEGTSNPNLYWYRQAAGRGLQLLFYSVGIGQISSEVPQNLSASRPQDRQFILSSKKLLLSDSGFYLCAWSEGLAGSYEQYFGPGTRLTVT.

V and J are TRBV19 and TRBJ2-7; 7 nucleotides agree with TRBD2. Germline V lookup: CDR1 LNHDA, CDR2 SQIVND (reference sequence). The CDR3 contains 16 residues. The V and J ends lost 4 bases and 0 bases, in that order; junction bases with no gene match: 9. The CDR3 bases are TGTGCCAGTAGTACACTAAAAGCGGGGCGCTCCTACGAGCAGTACTTC. Residues: CASSTLKAGRSYEQYF.

This rearrangement joins TRBV15 to TRBJ2-1; D is ambiguous. V was shortened by 0 bases and J by 15 bases, with 15 bases between the two germline ends. Germline CDR1 is LNHNV and CDR2 is YYDKDF (reference sequence). The CDR3 is 13 residues long. The CDR3 region has the DNA TGTGCCACCAGCAGAGATAGTCCAGGCCGGCGGTTCTTC. It specifies CATSRDSPGRRFF.

This chain connects TRBV5-1 to TRBJ2-1; 8 nucleotides align to TRBD2. CDR3 length: 14 residues. V shed 5 bases, J shed 2 bases, and the junction held 3 bases outside the gene matches. Looked up from germline, CDR1 is SGHRS and CDR2 is YFSETQ. DNA of the CDR3: TGCGCCAGCAGAGGGACTAGTACCTACAATGAGCAGTTCTTC. Translation gives CASRGTSTYNEQFF. Full variable domain (missing parts from reference TRBV5-1 and TRBJ2-1): KAGVTQTPRYLIKTRGQQVTLSCSPISGHRSVSWYQQTPGQGLQFLFEYFSETQRNKGNFPGRFSGRQFSNSRSEMNVSTLELGDSALYLCASRGTSTYNEQFFGPGTRLTVL.

This chain's CDR3 is CASSLRQGDEKLFF. As DNA, the CDR3 is TGTGCCAGCAGCTTAAGGCAGGGCGATGAAAAACTGTTTTTT. This sequence joins TRBV7-2 and TRBJ1-4; D is possibly TRBD1 (5 bases). Trimming removed 2 bases from V and 6 bases from J, with 10 bases in between. CDR1 and CDR2 from the germline V gene are SGHTA and FQGNSA. The CDR3 has 14 residues.

The V gene is TRBV9, the J gene TRBJ2-1, with 9 bases lining up with TRBD2. Per the germline V gene, CDR1 is SGDLS and CDR2 is YYNGEE. This CDR3 contains 16 residues. V trimming: 0 bases; J trimming: 6 bases; junction bases outside the gene matches: 7. The CDR3 DNA follows: TGTGCCAGCAGCGTAGCTCCGACTAGCGGAGCCAATGAGCAGTTCTTC. This gives the protein CASSVAPTSGANEQFF.

This clone was detected once. The chain is built from TRBV7-2 and TRBJ2-5; a possible D gene is TRBD2 (6 bases). CDR3 length equals 13 residues. V was clipped by 7 bases and J by 4 bases, with 13 bases between them. Per the germline V gene, CDR1 is SGHTA and CDR2 is FQGNSA. Here the CDR3 reads CASIRGLGETQYF. DNA of the CDR3: TGTGCCAGCATCCGGGGGTTGGGAGAGACCCAGTACTTC.

The rearrangement links TRBV5-4 to TRBJ2-7; 10 bases are shared with TRBD1. The CDR3 has 18 amino acids. The trim removed 1 base at V and 1 base at J, leaving 11 bases unmatched. The germline V gene encodes CDR1 SGHNT and CDR2 YYREEE (reference sequence). CDR3 DNA: TGTGCCAGCAGCTTGCTAGGACAGGGGGTGACTAAATCCTACGAGCAGTACTTC. It translates to CASSLLGQGVTKSYEQYF. Together with reference TRBV5-4 and TRBJ2-7, the CDR3 gives the full variable domain: ETGVTQSPTHLIKTRGQQVTLRCSSQSGHNTVSWYQQALGQGPQFIFQYYREEENGRGNFPPRFSGLQFPNYSSELNVNALELDDSALYLCASSLLGQGVTKSYEQYFGPGTRLTVT.

CDR3 amino acids: CASSAHRDQPQHF. The CDR3 DNA reads TGTGCCAGCAGCGCCCACAGGGATCAGCCCCAGCATTTT. The rearrangement joins TRBV5-6 to TRBJ1-5; TRBD1 might be the D (6 bases). V was cut by 4 bases and J by 5 bases, with 10 bases left in between. Germline values: CDR1 SGHDT, CDR2 YYEEEE. The CDR3 is made up of 13 amino acids.

The chain couples TRBV6-5 to TRBJ2-5, with D unresolved. Germline V lookup: CDR1 MNHEY, CDR2 SVGAGI. There are 15 residues in the CDR3. Trimming took off 0 bases at V and 2 bases at J, with 10 bases between the two ends. Here the CDR3 reads CASSYSTSPQETQYF. CDR3 bases: TGTGCCAGCAGTTACTCTACCAGCCCTCAAGAGACCCAGTACTTC.

This chain joins TRBV2 and TRBJ2-5, with 10 positions matching TRBD2. This CDR3 has 15 residues. J gave up 1 base and V 6 bases, and 5 bases lay outside the gene matches. Germline loops: CDR1 SNHLY, CDR2 FYNNEI. CDR3 in DNA: TGTGCCAGCAGGGGGGCTAGCGGGGGCCAAGAGACCCAGTACTTC. It translates to CASRGASGGQETQYF.

The genes are TRBV15 and TRBJ1-1; no clear D gene. V was cut by 2 bases and J by 1 base, with 8 bases left in between. Looked up from germline, CDR1 is LNHNV and CDR2 is YYDKDF (reference sequence). The CDR3 contains 14 residues. The CDR3 DNA is TGTGCCACCAGCAGACCCCAGAGGAACACTGAAGCTTTCTTT. Its translation: CATSRPQRNTEAFF.

This clone was found once. The rearrangement links TRBV30 to TRBJ1-1, with D uncertain. The germline V and J ends were trimmed by 1 base and 6 bases, with 9 bases remaining between them. This CDR3 contains 12 residues. Germline V gives CDR1 GTSNPN, CDR2 SVGIG (reference sequence). Here the CDR3 DNA reads TGTGCCTGGAGTGGGGGTAGAGCTGAAGCTTTCTTT. As protein: CAWSGGRAEAFF.

CDR3 coding DNA: TGTGCCAGTAGTATAGGGGGGGACACACCTCGGCCCCAGCATTTT. It translates to CASSIGGDTPRPQHF. This chain joins TRBV19 and TRBJ1-5; possible D gene TRBD1, 6 bases. Trimming removed 1 base at V and 9 bases at J, with 16 bases between. Germline lookup yields CDR1 LNHDA and CDR2 SQIVND (reference sequence). The CDR3 has 15 residues.

The rearrangement uses TRBV27 and TRBJ1-4; 9 bases match TRBD1. This CDR3 is built from 15 residues. The germline CDR1 and CDR2 sequences are MNHEY and SMNVEV (reference sequence). The J segment lost 4 bases and the V segment lost 6 bases, leaving 6 bases of the junction unmatched. The CDR3 here is CASRGGQGINEKLFF. Here the CDR3 DNA reads TGTGCCAGCAGGGGAGGACAGGGGATTAATGAAAAACTGTTTTTT.

The V and J genes are TRBV21-1 and TRBJ1-1; the D call of TRBD1 is as the table states it, not checked on the DNA. TRBV21-1 is a pseudogene locus. This CDR3 is 15 amino acids long. CDR3 protein: CASSDFRGQESEAFF. DNA for the CDR3: TGTGCCAGCAGCGACTTCAGGGGGCAGGAATCTGAAGCTTTCTTT.

The chain combines TRBV15 with TRBJ1-5, with D possibly matching TRBD1 (5 bases). V was pared by 1 base and J by 1 base, with 11 bases between. Germline assignment: CDR1 LNHNV and CDR2 YYDKDF (reference sequence). The CDR3 has 16 residues. The CDR3 spells CATSRGGGGSNQPQHF. The CDR3, as DNA: TGTGCCACCAGCAGAGGGGGCGGAGGAAGCAATCAGCCCCAGCATTTT.

The chain couples TRBV5-4 to TRBJ1-2, with 7 bases aligning to TRBD1. There are 14 residues in the CDR3. Germline V lookup: CDR1 SGHNT, CDR2 YYREEE (reference sequence). Trimming at V came to 4 bases and at J to 8 bases, leaving 11 bases not matched to a gene. CDR3 sequence (DNA): TGTGCCAGCAGCCCCCAGCGGGACAGAGGAGGCTACACCTTC. This gives the protein CASSPQRDRGGYTF.

The rearrangement uses TRBV12-5 and TRBJ1-1; D unclear. V was pared by 7 bases and J by 7 bases, with 13 bases between. Germline CDR1 reads LGHNT; CDR2 reads FRNRAP. This CDR3 comprises 12 residues. The CDR3 here is CASDSLRREAFF. The DNA for the CDR3 is TGTGCTAGTGACAGCCTACGGCGTGAAGCTTTCTTT.

The genes are TRBV10-1 and TRBJ1-3; unclear D gene. The CDR3 is 15 amino acids. The V gene lost 2 bases and the J gene lost 0 bases, with 8 bases spanning the gap. The V gene's germline CDR1 is WNHNN and CDR2 SYGVQD (reference sequence). The chain's CDR3 is CASSESGSSGNTIYF. The CDR3 DNA reads TGCGCCAGCAGTGAGAGCGGTAGCTCTGGAAACACCATATATTTT.

The rearrangement links TRBV6-4 to TRBJ1-5; no clear D. The CDR3 covers 13 residues. Germline V gene data show CDR1 as MRHNA and CDR2 as SNTAGT. V lost 4 bases to trimming and J lost 7 bases, with 11 bases between them. CDR3 protein: CASSVSASQPQHF. CDR3 nucleotide sequence: TGTGCCAGCAGTGTTTCGGCGTCGCAGCCCCAGCATTTT.

The chain links TRBV19 to TRBJ2-6; 7 bases fit TRBD1. The V and J ends lost 4 bases and 0 bases, in that order; junction bases with no gene match: 6. The germline V gene encodes CDR1 LNHDA and CDR2 SQIVND (reference sequence). The CDR3 has 17 residues. The CDR3 DNA reads TGTGCCAGTAGTAGCGGCAGGGGGTCCTCTGGGGCCAACGTCCTGACTTTC. As protein: CASSSGRGSSGANVLTF.

J is TRBJ2-7 and V is TRBV11-2, with 7 bases lining up with TRBD2. Germline lookup yields CDR1 SGHAT and CDR2 FQNNGV. The CDR3 totals 15 residues. The ends lost 4 bases at V and 5 bases at J; junction bases unmatched: 11. Written as DNA, the CDR3 is TGTGCCAGCAGCTCGATATCCGGGACTATGAACGAGCAGTACTTC. As protein: CASSSISGTMNEQYF. Combining the CDR3 with reference TRBV11-2 and TRBJ2-7 gives the whole variable domain EAGVAQSPRYKIIEKRQSVAFWCNPISGHATLYWYQQILGQGPKLLIQFQNNGVVDDSQLPKDRFSAERLKGVDSTLKIQPAKLEDSAVYLCASSSISGTMNEQYFGPGTRLTVT.

The V and J genes are TRBV19 and TRBJ2-1, with D perhaps TRBD1 (6 bases). The germline V gene encodes CDR1 LNHDA and CDR2 SQIVND (reference sequence). The CDR3 covers 16 residues. The V end lost 0 bases, the J end lost 7 bases, and 16 bases lay between the germline ends. The CDR3 loop is CASSIDLGTPLNEQFF. CDR3 coding DNA: TGTGCCAGTAGTATAGATCTCGGGACACCGTTAAATGAGCAGTTCTTC.